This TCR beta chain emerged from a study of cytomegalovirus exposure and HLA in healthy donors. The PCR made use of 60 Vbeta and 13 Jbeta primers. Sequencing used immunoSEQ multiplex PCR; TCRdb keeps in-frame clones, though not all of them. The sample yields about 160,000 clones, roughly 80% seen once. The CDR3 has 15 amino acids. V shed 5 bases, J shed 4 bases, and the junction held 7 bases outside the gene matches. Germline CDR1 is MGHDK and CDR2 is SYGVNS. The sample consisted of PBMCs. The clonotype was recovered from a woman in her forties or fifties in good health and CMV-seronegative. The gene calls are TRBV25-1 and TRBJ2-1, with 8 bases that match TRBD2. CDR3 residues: CASSKIAGLYNEQFF. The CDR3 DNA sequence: TGTGCCAGCAGTAAGATAGCGGGGCTATACAATGAGCAGTTCTTC.